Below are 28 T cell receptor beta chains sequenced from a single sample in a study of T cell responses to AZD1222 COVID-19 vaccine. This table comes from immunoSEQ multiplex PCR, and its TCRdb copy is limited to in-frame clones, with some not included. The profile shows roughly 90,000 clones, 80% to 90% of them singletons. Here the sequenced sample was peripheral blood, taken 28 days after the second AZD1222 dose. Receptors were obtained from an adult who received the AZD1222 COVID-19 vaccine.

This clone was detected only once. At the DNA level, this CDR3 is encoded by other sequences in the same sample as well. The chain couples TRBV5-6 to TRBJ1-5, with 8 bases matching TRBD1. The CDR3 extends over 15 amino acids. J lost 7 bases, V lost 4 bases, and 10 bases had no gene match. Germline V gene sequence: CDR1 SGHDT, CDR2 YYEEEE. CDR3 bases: TGTGCCAGCAGCACCAGGACAGGGCAGGGGCAGCCCCAGCATTTT. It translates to CASSTRTGQGQPQHF.

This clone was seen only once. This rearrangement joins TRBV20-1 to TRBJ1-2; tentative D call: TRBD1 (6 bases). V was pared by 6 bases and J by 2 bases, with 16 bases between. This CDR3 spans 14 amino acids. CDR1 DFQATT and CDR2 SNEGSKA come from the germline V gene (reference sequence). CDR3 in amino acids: CSASGGDMNYGYTF. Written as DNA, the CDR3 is TGCAGTGCGAGTGGGGGGGACATGAACTATGGCTACACCTTC.

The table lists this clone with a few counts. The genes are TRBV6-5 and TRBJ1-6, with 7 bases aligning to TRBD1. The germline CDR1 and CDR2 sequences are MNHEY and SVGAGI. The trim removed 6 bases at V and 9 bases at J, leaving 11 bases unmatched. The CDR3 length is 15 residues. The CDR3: CASSHLRGGSSPLHF. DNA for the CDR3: TGTGCCAGCAGCCACTTAAGAGGGGGCAGTTCACCCCTCCACTTT.

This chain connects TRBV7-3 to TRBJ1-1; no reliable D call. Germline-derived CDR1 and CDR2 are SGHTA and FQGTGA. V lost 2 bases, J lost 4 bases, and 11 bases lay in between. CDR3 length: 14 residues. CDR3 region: CASSLVGPGTEAFF. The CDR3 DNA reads TGTGCCAGCAGCTTAGTTGGGCCGGGCACTGAAGCTTTCTTT. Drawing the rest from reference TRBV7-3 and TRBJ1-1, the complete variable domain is GAGVSQTPSNKVTEKGKYVELRCDPISGHTALYWYRQSLGQGPEFLIYFQGTGAADDSGLPNDRFFAVRPEGSVSTLKIQRTERGDSAVYLCASSLVGPGTEAFFGQGTRLTVV.

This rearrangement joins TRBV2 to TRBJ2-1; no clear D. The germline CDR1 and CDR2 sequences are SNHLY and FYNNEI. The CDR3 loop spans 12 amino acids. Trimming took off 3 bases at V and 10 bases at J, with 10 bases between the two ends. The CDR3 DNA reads TGTGCCAGCAGTGACACGGTTCGGGAGCAGTTCTTC. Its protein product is CASSDTVREQFF.

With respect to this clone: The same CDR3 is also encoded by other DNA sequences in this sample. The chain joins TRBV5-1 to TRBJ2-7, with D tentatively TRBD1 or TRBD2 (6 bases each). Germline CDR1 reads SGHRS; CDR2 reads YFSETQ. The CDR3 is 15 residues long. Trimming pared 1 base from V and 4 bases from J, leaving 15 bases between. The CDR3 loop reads CASSLLGGDAYEQYF. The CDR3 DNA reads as TGCGCCAGCAGCTTGCTCGGGGGCGATGCTTACGAGCAGTACTTC.

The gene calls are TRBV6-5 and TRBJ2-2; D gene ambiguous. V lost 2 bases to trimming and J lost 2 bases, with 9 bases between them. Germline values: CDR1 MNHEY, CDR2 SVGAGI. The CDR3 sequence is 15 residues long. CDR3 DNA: TGTGCCAGCAGTTACGGGCTCCTAAACACCGGGGAGCTGTTTTTT. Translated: CASSYGLLNTGELFF.

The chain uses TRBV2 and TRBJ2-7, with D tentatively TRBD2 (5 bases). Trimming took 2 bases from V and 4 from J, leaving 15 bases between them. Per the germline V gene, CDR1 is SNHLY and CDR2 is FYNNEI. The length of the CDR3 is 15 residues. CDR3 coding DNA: TGTGCCAGCAGTGAATCGGGGAATCAACTATACGAGCAGTACTTC. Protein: CASSESGNQLYEQYF. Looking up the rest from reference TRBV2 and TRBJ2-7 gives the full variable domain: EPEVTQTPSHQVTQMGQEVILRCVPISNHLYFYWYRQILGQKVEFLVSFYNNEISEKSEIFDDQFSVERPDGSNFTLKIRSTKLEDSAMYFCASSESGNQLYEQYFGPGTRLTVT.

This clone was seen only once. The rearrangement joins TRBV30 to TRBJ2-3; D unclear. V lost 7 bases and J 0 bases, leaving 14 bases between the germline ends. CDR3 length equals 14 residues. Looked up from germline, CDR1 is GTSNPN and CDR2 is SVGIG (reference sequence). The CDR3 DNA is TGTGCCTTTATCCCTGCCGGGAGCACAGATACGCAGTATTTT. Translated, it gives CAFIPAGSTDTQYF. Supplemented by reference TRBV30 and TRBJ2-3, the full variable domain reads SQTIHQWPATLVQPVGSPLSLECTVEGTSNPNLYWYRQAAGRGLQLLFYSVGIGQISSEVPQNLSASRPQDRQFILSSKKLLLSDSGFYLCAFIPAGSTDTQYFGPGTRLTVL.

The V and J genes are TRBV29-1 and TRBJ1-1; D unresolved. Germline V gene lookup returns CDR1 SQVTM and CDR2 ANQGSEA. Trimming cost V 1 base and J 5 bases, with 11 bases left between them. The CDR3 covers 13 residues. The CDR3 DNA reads TGCAGCGTTGAAGGGGGTGAGGTGACTGAAGCTTTCTTT. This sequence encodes CSVEGGEVTEAFF.

The CDR3 sequence is CASSFGAGTGELFF. For the CDR3, the DNA is TGCGCCAGCAGCTTCGGGGCGGGTACCGGGGAGCTGTTTTTT. This sequence joins TRBV4-3 and TRBJ2-2; D may correspond to TRBD1 or TRBD2 (5 bases each). Trimming removed 5 bases from V and 5 bases from J, with 12 bases in between. CDR1 and CDR2 from the germline V gene are LGHNA and YSLEER. The CDR3 extends over 14 amino acids.

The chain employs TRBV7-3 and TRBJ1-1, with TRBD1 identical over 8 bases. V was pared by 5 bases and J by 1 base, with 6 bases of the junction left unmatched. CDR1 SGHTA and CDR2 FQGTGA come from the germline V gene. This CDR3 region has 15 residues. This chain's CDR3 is CASSPTGDSNTEAFF. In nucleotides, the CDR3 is TGTGCCAGCAGCCCGACAGGGGACTCGAACACTGAAGCTTTCTTT.

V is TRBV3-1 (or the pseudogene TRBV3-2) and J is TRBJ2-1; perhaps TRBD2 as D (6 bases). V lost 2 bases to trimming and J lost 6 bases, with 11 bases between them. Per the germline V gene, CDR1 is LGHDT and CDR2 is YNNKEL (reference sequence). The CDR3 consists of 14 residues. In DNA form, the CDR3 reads TGTGCCAGCAGCCAACCGACTAGTACCAATGAGCAGTTCTTC. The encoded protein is CASSQPTSTNEQFF.

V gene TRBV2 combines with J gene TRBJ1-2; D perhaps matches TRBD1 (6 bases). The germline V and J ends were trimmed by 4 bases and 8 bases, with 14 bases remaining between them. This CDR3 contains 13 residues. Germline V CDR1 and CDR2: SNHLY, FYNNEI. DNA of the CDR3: TGTGCCAGCAGTGCCTCGGGACATCGAGGCTACACCTTC. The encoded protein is CASSASGHRGYTF.

The CDR3 region is CASSERGANVLTF. CDR3 coding DNA: TGTGCCAGCAGTGAACGAGGGGCCAACGTCCTGACTTTC. The chain uses TRBV2 and TRBJ2-6; D gene uncertain. The CDR3 sequence is 13 residues long. V dropped 2 bases and J dropped 4 bases, with 3 bases sitting between them. Germline V gene data show CDR1 as SNHLY and CDR2 as FYNNEI. Looking up the rest from reference TRBV2 and TRBJ2-6 gives the full variable domain: EPEVTQTPSHQVTQMGQEVILRCVPISNHLYFYWYRQILGQKVEFLVSFYNNEISEKSEIFDDQFSVERPDGSNFTLKIRSTKLEDSAMYFCASSERGANVLTFGAGSRLTVL.

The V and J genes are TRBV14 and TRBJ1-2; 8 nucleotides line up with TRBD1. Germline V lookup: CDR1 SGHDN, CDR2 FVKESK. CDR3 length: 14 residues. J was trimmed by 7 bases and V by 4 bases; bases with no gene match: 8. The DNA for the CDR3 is TGTGCCAGCAGCCTTGGACAGGGAGCGGTTGGCTACACCTTC. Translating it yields CASSLGQGAVGYTF. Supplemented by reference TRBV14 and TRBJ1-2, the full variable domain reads EAGVTQFPSHSVIEKGQTVTLRCDPISGHDNLYWYRRVMGKEIKFLLHFVKESKQDESGMPNNRFLAERTGGTYSTLKVQPAELEDSGVYFCASSLGQGAVGYTFGSGTRLTVV.

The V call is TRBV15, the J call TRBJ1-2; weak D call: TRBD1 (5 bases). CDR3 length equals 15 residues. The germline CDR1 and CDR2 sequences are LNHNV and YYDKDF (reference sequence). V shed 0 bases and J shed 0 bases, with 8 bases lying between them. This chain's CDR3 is CATSREGASNYGYTF. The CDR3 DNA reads TGTGCCACCAGCAGAGAAGGGGCCTCTAACTATGGCTACACCTTC.

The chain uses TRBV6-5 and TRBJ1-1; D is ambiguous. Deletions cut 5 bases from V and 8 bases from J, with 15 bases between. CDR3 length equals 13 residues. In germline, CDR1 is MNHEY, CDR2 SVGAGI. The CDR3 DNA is TGTGCCAGCAGTATCCGGGCCCCCCCAGAAGCTTTCTTT. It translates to CASSIRAPPEAFF.

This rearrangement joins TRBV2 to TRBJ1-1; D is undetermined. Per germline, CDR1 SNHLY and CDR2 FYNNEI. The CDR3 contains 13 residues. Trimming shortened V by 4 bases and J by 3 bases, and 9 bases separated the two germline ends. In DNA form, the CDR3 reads TGTGCCAGCAGTGTGGACCGATACACTGAAGCTTTCTTT. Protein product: CASSVDRYTEAFF.

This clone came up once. CDR3 nucleotides: TGTGCCAGCAATCAACAGGAGAACACTGAAGCTTTCTTT. Protein: CASNQQENTEAFF. The chain combines TRBV6-5 with TRBJ1-1; TRBD1 is a possible D gene (5 bases). The V and J ends lost 7 bases and 1 base respectively, with 10 bases between them. The CDR3 runs to 13 residues. Germline CDR1 MNHEY, CDR2 SVGAGI.

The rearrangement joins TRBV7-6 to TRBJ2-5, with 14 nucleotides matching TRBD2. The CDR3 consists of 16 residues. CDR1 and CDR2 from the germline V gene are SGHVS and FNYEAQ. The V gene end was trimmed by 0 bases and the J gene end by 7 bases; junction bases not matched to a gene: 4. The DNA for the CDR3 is TGTGCCAGCAGCTTAGCGACTAGCGGGGGGGCGGCGACCCAGTACTTC. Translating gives CASSLATSGGAATQYF.

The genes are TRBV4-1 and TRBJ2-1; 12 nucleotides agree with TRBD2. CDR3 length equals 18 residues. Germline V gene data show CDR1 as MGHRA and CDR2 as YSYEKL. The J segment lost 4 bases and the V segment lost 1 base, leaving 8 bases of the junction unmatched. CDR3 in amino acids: CASSQVVFGLAGYNEQFF. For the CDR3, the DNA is TGCGCCAGCAGCCAAGTAGTTTTCGGACTAGCGGGGTACAATGAGCAGTTCTTC.

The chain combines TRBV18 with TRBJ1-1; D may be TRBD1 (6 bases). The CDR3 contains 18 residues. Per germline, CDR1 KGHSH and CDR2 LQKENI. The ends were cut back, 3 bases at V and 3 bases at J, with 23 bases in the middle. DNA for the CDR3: TGTGCCAGCTCACCGTTGCCGGGGACAAGGGGCGCGGACACTGAAGCTTTCTTT. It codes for CASSPLPGTRGADTEAFF.

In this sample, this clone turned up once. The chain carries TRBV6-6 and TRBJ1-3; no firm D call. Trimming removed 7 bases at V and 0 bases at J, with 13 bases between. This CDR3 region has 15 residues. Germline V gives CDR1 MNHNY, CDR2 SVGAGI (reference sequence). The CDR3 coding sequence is TGTGCCAGCACCCTGTGGGTCAACTCTGGAAACACCATATATTTT. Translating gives CASTLWVNSGNTIYF.

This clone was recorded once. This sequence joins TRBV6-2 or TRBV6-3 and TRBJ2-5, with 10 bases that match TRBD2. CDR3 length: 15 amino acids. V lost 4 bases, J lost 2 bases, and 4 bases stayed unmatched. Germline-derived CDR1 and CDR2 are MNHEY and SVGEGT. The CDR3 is CASSSSGGGQETQYF. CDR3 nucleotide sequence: TGTGCCAGCAGTTCTAGCGGGGGCGGGCAAGAGACCCAGTACTTC.

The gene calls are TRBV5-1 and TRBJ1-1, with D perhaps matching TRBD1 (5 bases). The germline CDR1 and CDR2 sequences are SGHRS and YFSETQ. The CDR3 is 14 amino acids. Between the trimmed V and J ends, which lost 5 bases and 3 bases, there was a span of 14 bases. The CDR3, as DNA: TGCGCCAGCAGGAACCGGGACGGCGACACTGAAGCTTTCTTT. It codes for CASRNRDGDTEAFF.

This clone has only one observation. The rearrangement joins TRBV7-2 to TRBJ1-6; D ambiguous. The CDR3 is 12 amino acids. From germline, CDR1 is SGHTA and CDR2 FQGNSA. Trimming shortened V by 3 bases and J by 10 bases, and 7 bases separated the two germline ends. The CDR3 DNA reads TGTGCCAGCAGCTTCCACGACTCACCCCTCCACTTT. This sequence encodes CASSFHDSPLHF.

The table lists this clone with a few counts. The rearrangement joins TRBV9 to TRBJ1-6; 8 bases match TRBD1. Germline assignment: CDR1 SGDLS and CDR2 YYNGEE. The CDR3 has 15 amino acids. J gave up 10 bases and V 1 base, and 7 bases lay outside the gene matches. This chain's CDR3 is CASSVNAQGESPLHF. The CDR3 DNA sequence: TGTGCCAGCAGCGTAAACGCACAGGGGGAGTCACCCCTCCACTTT.